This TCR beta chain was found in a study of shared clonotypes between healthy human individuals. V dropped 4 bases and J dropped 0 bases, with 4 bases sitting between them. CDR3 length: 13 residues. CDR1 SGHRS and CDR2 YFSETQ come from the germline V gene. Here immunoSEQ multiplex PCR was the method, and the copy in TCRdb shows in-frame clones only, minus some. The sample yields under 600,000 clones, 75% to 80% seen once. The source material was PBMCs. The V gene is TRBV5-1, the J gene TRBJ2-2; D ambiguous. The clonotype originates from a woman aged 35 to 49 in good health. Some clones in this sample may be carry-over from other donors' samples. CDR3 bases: TGCGCCAGCAGCACAGCGAACACCGGGGAGCTGTTTTTT. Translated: CASSTANTGELFF. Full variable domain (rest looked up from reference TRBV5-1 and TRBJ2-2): KAGVTQTPRYLIKTRGQQVTLSCSPISGHRSVSWYQQTPGQGLQFLFEYFSETQRNKGNFPGRFSGRQFSNSRSEMNVSTLELGDSALYLCASSTANTGELFFGEGSRLTVL.